The clone carrying this T cell receptor (beta chain) occurred a few times. Investigators reverse transcribed all isolated RNA, so they sequenced expressed TCRB transcripts. Sequencing was performed with immunoSEQ multiplex PCR; in TCRdb, only in-frame clones are kept and a portion is missing. The sample has 150,000 to 200,000 clones, less than 9.5% seen once; the top ten hold 2% to 3%. This CDR3 has 14 amino acids. Germline lookup yields CDR1 SGHRS and CDR2 YFSETQ. This sample stems from a study of beta chain features in type 1 diabetes. This chain links TRBV5-1 with TRBJ2-5; D is uncertain. TRBJ2-7 explains the end of the DNA better; the J call may be wrong. The TCR sequence derives from a woman aged 18-29 years in good health. Sequencing was done on a sample of central memory CD4+ T cells from blood. Written as DNA, the CDR3 is TGCGCCAGCAGCCCCGATCCCAATGCCCACGAGCAGTACTTC. The encoded protein is CASSPDPNAHEQYF.